Shown below are 6 T cell receptor beta chains from a single sample sequenced in a study of blood T cell repertoires in COVID-19. TCRdb's copy holds only in-frame clones and misses some; the assay was immunoSEQ multiplex PCR. Of about 320,000 clones listed, 65% to 90% are singletons. The sequencing input was peripheral blood. The receptors stem from a human donor in a cohort sampled during active COVID-19.

This clone was picked up a small number of times. The genes are TRBV6-5 and TRBJ2-7, with 11 bases that match TRBD2. Germline-derived CDR1 and CDR2 are MNHEY and SVGAGI. J gave up 1 base and V 8 bases, and 7 bases lay outside the gene matches. The CDR3 consists of 15 residues. In nucleotides, the CDR3 is TGTGCCAGCGCAATGACTAGCGGGGATTCCTACGAGCAGTACTTC. This translates into CASAMTSGDSYEQYF.

The chain carries TRBV19 and TRBJ1-1; D call uncertain. Germline V gives CDR1 LNHDA, CDR2 SQIVND (reference sequence). The CDR3 length is 15 residues. Trimming pared 7 bases from V and 0 bases from J, leaving 15 bases between. The CDR3 sequence is CASTPITGLNTEAFF. As DNA, the CDR3 is TGTGCCAGTACCCCAATCACGGGGTTGAACACTGAAGCTTTCTTT.

The chain has TRBV7-9 and TRBJ2-3, with TRBD1 matching over 7 bases. Germline loops: CDR1 SEHNR, CDR2 FQNEAQ (reference sequence). With 4 bases clipped from V and 3 bases from J, the junction kept 10 bases outside the gene matches. This CDR3 comprises 16 residues. CDR3 coding DNA: TGTGCCAGCAGCTCTGTGACAGGGCCGATGACAGATACGCAGTATTTT. Translating gives CASSSVTGPMTDTQYF.

The gene calls are TRBV14 and TRBJ2-6; 7 bases align to TRBD1. The CDR3 runs 19 residues. Germline V CDR1 and CDR2: SGHDN, FVKESK. V lost 5 bases and J lost 0; bases outside the gene matches: 13. The CDR3 loop reads CASSFDPRDSRSGANVLTF. In nucleotides, the CDR3 is TGTGCCAGCAGCTTTGATCCCCGGGACAGCCGCTCTGGGGCCAACGTCCTGACTTTC.

This clone was picked up one time. The J gene is TRBJ2-7, the V gene TRBV5-4, with 10 bases fitting TRBD1. CDR1 is SGHNT and CDR2 is YYREEE in the germline V gene (reference sequence). V shed 3 bases and J 6 bases; nucleotides not matched to a gene: 9. There are 15 residues in the CDR3. CDR3 sequence reads: CASSWAGTGVGEQYF. CDR3 nucleotides: TGTGCCAGCAGCTGGGCCGGGACAGGGGTTGGCGAGCAGTACTTC.

This clone was found once. The chain links TRBV19 to TRBJ2-3; maybe TRBD1 (5 bases). The germline gives CDR1 LNHDA, CDR2 SQIVND (reference sequence). V lost 4 bases, J lost 2 bases, and 16 bases lay in between. The CDR3 consists of 16 residues. CDR3 bases: TGTGCCAGTAGTACCTACCCCTGGACACCCACAGATACGCAGTATTTT. It specifies CASSTYPWTPTDTQYF.